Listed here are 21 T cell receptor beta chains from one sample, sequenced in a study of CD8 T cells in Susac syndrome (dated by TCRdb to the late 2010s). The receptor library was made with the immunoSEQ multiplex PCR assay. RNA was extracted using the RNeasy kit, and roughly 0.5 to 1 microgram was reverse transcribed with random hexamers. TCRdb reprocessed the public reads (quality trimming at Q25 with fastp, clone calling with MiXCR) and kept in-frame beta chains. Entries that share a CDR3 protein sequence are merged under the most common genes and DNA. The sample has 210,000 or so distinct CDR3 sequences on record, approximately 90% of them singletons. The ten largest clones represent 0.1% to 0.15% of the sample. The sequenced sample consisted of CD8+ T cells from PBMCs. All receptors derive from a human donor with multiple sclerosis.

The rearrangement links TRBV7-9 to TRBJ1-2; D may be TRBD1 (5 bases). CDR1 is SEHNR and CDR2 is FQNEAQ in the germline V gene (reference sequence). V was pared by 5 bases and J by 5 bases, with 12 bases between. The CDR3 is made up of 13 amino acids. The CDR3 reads CASSTTGSYGYTF. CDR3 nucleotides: TGTGCCAGCAGCACAACAGGTTCTTATGGCTACACCTTC. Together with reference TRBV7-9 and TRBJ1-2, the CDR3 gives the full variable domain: DTGVSQNPRHKITKRGQNVTFRCDPISEHNRLYWYRQTLGQGPEFLTYFQNEAQLEKSRLLSDRFSAERPKGSFSTLEIQRTEQGDSAMYLCASSTTGSYGYTFGSGTRLTVV.

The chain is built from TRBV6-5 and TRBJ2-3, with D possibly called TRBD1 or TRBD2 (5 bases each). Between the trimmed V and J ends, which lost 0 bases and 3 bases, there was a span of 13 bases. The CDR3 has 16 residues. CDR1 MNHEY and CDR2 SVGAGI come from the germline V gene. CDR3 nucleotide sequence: TGTGCCAGCAGTTACTCAGTGGGACCCGGGACAGATACGCAGTATTTT. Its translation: CASSYSVGPGTDTQYF.

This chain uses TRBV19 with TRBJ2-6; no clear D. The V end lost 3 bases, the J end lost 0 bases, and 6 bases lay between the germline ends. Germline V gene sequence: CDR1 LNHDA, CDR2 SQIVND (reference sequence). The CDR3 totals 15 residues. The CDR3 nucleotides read TGTGCCAGTAGTATCGACAACTCTGGGGCCAACGTCCTGACTTTC. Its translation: CASSIDNSGANVLTF.

The CDR3 region has the DNA TGTGCCAGCAGCCCGAGCGGGGAGACCCAGTACTTC. Translating it yields CASSPSGETQYF. This chain joins TRBV9 and TRBJ2-5; perhaps TRBD2 as D (6 bases). The V gene's germline CDR1 is SGDLS and CDR2 YYNGEE. Trimming removed 4 bases from V and 5 bases from J, with 9 bases in between. This CDR3 has 12 residues.

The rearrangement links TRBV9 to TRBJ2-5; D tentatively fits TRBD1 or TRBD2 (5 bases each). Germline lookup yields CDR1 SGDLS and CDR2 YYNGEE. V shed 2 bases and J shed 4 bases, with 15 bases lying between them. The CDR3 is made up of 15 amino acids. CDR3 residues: CASSVGTLVGETQYF. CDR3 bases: TGTGCCAGCAGCGTCGGGACCCTAGTGGGAGAGACCCAGTACTTC.

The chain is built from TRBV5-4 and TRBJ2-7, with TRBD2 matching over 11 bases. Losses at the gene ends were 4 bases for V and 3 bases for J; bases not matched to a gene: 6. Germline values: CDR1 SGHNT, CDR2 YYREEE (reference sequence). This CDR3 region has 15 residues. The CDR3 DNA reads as TGTGCCAGCAGCCCCTCGACTAGCGGGGACTACGAGCAGTACTTC. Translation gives CASSPSTSGDYEQYF.

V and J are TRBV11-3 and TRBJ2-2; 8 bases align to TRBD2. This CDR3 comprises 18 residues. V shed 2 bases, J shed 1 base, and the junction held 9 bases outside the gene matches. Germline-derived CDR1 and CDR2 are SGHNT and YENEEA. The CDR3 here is CASSLRTSGPMNTGELFF. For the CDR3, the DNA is TGTGCCAGCAGCTTACGTACTAGCGGACCTATGAACACCGGGGAGCTGTTTTTT. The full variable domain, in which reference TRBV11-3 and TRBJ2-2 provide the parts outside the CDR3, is EAGVVQSPRYKIIEKKQPVAFWCNPISGHNTLYWYLQNLGQGPELLIRYENEEAVDDSQLPKDRFSAERLKGVDSTLKIQPAELGDSAVYLCASSLRTSGPMNTGELFFGEGSRLTVL.

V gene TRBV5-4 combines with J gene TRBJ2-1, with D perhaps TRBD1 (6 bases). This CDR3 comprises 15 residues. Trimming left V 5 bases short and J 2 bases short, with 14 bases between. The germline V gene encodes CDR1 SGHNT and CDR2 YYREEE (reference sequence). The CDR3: CASSLGAGPYNEQFF. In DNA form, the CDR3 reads TGTGCCAGCAGTCTGGGGGCGGGTCCCTACAATGAGCAGTTCTTC. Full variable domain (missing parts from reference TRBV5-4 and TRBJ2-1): ETGVTQSPTHLIKTRGQQVTLRCSSQSGHNTVSWYQQALGQGPQFIFQYYREEENGRGNFPPRFSGLQFPNYSSELNVNALELDDSALYLCASSLGAGPYNEQFFGPGTRLTVL.

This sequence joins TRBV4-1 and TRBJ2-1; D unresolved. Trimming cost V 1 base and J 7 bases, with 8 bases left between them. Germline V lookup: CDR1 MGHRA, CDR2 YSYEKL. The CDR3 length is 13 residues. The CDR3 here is CASSQVSPNEQFF. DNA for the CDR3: TGCGCCAGCAGCCAAGTAAGCCCGAATGAGCAGTTCTTC.

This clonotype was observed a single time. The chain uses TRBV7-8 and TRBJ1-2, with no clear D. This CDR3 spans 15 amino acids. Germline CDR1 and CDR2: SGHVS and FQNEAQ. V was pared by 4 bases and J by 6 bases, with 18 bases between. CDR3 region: CASSSGWTASDGYTF. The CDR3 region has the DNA TGTGCCAGCAGCTCAGGCTGGACGGCTAGCGATGGCTACACCTTC.

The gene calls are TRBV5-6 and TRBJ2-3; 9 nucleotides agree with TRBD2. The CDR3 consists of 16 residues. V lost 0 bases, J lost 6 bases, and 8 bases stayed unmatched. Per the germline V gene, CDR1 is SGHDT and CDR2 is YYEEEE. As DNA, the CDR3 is TGTGCCAGCAGCTTGGCAATAGCGGGAGAGACCGATACGCAGTATTTT. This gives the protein CASSLAIAGETDTQYF.

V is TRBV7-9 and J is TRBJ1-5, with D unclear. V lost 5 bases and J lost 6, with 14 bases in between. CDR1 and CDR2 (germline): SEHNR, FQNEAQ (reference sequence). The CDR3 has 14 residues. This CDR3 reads CASSQDGWGQPQHF. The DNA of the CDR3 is TGTGCCAGCAGCCAGGACGGGTGGGGTCAGCCCCAGCATTTT.

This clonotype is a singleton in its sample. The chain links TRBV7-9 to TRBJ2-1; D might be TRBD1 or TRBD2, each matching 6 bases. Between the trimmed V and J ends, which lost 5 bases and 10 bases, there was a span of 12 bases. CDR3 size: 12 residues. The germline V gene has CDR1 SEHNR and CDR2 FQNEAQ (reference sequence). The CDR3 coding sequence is TGTGCCAGCAGCCTTACGGGGGCCGAGCAGTTCTTC. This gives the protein CASSLTGAEQFF.

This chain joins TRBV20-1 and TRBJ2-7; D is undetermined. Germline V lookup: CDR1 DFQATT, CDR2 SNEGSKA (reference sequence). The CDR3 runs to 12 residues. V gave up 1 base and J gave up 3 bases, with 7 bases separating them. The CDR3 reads CSARGPNYEQYF. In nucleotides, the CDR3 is TGCAGTGCTAGAGGACCAAACTACGAGCAGTACTTC.

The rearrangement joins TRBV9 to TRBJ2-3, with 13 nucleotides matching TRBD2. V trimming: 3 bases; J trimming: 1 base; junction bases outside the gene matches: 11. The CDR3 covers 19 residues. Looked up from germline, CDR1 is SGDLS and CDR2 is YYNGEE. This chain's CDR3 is CASSGSGLAGLIGTDTQYF. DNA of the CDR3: TGTGCCAGCAGCGGGTCGGGACTAGCGGGATTGATCGGCACAGATACGCAGTATTTT.

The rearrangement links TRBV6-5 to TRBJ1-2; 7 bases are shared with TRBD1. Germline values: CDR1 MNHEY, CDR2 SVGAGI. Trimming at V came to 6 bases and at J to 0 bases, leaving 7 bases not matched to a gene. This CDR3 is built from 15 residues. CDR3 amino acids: CASRETGLANYGYTF. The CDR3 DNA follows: TGTGCCAGCAGGGAGACAGGGTTAGCTAACTATGGCTACACCTTC.

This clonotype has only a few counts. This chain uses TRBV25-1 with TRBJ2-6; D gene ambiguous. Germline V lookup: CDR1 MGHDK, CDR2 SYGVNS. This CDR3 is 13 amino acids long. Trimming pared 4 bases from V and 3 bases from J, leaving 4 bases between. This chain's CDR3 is CASSVGGANVLTF. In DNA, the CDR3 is TGTGCCAGCAGTGTTGGTGGGGCCAACGTCCTGACTTTC.

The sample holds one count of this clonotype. The CDR3 bases are TGTGCCAGCAGTTGGGACGACACAGATACGCAGTATTTT. Its protein is CASSWDDTDTQYF. The chain is built from TRBV7-9 and TRBJ2-3; D assignment may be TRBD1 or TRBD2 (5 bases each). The germline V gene encodes CDR1 SEHNR and CDR2 FQNEAQ (reference sequence). Trimming stripped 6 bases from V and 2 bases from J, with 9 bases between. CDR3 length: 13 residues.

In DNA form, the CDR3 reads TGTGCCAGCAGCCAAAGCGGGAGTGACACCGGGGAGCTGTTTTTT. It is translated as CASSQSGSDTGELFF. The chain uses TRBV12-3 or TRBV12-4 and TRBJ2-2, with TRBD2 matching over 8 bases. The CDR3 spans 15 residues. V was clipped by 6 bases and J by 3 bases; unmatched bases: 6.

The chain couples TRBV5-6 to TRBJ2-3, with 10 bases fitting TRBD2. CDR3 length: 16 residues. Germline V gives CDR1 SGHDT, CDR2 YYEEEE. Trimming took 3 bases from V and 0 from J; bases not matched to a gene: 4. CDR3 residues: CASSSVAGGSTDTQYF. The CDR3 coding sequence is TGTGCCAGCAGCTCAGTAGCGGGAGGAAGCACAGATACGCAGTATTTT.

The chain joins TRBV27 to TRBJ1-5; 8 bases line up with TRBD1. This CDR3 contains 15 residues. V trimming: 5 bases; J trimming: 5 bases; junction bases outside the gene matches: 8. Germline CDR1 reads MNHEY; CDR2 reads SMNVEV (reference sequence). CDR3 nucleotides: TGTGCCAGCAGTCCCCACCGACAGGGGTATCAGCCCCAGCATTTT. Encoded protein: CASSPHRQGYQPQHF.